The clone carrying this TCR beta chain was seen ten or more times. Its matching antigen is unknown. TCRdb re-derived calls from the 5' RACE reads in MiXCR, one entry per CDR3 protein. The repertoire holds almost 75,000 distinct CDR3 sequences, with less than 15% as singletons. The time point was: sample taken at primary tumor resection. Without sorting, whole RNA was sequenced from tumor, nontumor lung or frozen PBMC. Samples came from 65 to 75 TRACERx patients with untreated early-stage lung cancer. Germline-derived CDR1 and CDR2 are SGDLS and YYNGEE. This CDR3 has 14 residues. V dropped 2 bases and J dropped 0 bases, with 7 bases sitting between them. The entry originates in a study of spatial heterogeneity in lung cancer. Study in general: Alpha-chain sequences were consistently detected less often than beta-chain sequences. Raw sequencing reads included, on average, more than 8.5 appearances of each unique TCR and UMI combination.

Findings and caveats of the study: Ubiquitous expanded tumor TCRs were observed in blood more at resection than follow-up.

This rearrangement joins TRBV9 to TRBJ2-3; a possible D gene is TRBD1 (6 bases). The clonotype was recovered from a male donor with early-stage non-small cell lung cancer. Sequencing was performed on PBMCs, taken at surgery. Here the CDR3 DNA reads TGTGCCAGCAGCGTCAGGGGTAGCACAGATACGCAGTATTTT. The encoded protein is CASSVRGSTDTQYF.